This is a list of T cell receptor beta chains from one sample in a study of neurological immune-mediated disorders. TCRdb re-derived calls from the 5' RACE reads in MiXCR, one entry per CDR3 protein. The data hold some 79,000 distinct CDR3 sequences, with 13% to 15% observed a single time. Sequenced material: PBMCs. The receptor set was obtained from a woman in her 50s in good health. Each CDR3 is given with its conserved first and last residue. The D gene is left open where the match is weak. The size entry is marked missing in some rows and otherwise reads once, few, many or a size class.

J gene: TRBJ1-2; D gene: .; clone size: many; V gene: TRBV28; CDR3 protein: CASSLVQGLGYGYTF; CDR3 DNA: TGTGCCAGCAGTCTCGTCCAGGGTCTGGGCTATGGCTACACCTTC
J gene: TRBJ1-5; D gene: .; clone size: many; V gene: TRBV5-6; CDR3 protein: CASSFGGGFNQPQHF; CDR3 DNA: TGTGCCAGCAGCTTCGGGGGAGGATTCAATCAGCCCCAGCATTTT
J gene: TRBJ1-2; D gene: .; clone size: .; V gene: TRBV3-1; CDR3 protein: CASSQGQGYYGYTF; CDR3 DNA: TGTGCCAGCAGCCAAGGCCAGGGTTACTATGGCTACACCTTC
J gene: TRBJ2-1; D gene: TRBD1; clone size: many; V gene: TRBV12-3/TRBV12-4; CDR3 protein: CASSRPGQGYNEQFF; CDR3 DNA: TGTGCCAGCAGTCGCCCGGGACAGGGTTACAATGAGCAGTTCTTC
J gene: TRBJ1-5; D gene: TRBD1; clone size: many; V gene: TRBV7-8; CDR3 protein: CASSFVPGQGGSQPQHF; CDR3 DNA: TGTGCCAGCAGCTTTGTACCGGGACAGGGTGGATCTCAGCCCCAGCATTTT
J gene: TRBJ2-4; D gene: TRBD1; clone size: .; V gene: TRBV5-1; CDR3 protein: CASSLRPQGAENIQYF; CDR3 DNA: TGCGCCAGCAGCCTACGTCCCCAGGGGGCCGAAAACATTCAGTACTTC
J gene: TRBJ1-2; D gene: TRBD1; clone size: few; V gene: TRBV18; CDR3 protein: CASSPDRDPSNYGYTF; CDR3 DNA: TGTGCCAGCTCGCCTGACAGGGATCCTTCTAACTATGGCTACACCTTC
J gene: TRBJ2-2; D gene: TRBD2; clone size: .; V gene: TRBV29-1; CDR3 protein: CSVEDQLAGNTGELFF; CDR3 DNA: TGCAGCGTTGAAGATCAACTAGCGGGCAACACCGGGGAGCTGTTTTTT
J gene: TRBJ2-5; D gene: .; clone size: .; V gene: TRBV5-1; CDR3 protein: CASSLGDPETQYF; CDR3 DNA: TGCGCCAGCAGCTTGGGGGACCCAGAGACCCAGTACTTC
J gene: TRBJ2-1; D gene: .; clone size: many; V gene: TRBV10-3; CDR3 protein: CATRDGGYNEQFF; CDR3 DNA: TGTGCCACCCGGGACGGAGGATACAATGAGCAGTTCTTC
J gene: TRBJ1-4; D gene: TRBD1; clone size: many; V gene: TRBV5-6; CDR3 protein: CASSLGGTAREKLFF; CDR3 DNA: TGTGCCAGCAGCCTTGGTGGGACAGCTCGTGAAAAACTGTTTTTT
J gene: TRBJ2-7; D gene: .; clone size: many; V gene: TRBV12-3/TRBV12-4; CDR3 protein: CASSRGGSSYEQYF; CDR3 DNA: TGTGCCAGCTCCAGGGGTGGGAGCTCCTACGAGCAGTACTTC
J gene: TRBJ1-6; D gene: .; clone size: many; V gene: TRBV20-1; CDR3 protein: CSARASPFLHF; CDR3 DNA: TGCAGTGCCCGAGCCAGCCCTTTCCTCCACTTT
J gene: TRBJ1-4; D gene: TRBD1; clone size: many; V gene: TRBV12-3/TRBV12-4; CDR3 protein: CASSPGQVNEKLFF; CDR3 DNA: TGTGCCAGCAGCCCCGGACAGGTTAATGAAAAACTGTTTTTT
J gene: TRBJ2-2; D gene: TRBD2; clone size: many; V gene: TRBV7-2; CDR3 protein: CALGTSAAGELFF; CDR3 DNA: TGTGCCCTTGGGACTAGCGCGGCCGGGGAGCTGTTTTTT
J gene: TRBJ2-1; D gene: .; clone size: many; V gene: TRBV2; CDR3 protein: CASISSSSSYNEQFF; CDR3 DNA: TGTGCCAGCATATCTAGTAGTTCATCCTACAATGAGCAGTTCTTC
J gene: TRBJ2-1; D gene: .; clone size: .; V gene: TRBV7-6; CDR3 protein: CDSSLTSSQYNEQFF; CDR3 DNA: TGTGACAGCAGCTTAACCTCGTCGCAGTACAATGAGCAGTTCTTC
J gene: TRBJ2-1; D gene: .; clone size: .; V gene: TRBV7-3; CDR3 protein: CASSSGLNNEQFF; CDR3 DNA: TGTGCCAGCAGCTCCGGGTTGAACAATGAGCAGTTCTTC
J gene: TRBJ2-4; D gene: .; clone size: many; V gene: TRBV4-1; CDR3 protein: CASSQDGRLSKNIQYF; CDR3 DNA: TGCGCCAGCAGCCAAGACGGCAGACTATCCAAAAACATTCAGTACTTC
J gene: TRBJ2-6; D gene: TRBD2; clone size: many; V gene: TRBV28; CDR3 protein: CASSFITLGGSGANVLTF; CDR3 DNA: TGTGCCAGCAGTTTTATTACCCTCGGGGGGTCTGGGGCCAACGTCCTGACTTTC
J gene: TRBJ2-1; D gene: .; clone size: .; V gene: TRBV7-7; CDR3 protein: CASSLGHRPPYNEQFF; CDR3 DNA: TGTGCTAGCAGCTTAGGCCACCGACCACCCTACAATGAGCAGTTCTTC
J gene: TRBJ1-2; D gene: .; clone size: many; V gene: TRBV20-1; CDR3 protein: CSRPPRGEGGYTF; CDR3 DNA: TGCAGTCGACCGCCGAGAGGGGAGGGTGGCTACACCTTC
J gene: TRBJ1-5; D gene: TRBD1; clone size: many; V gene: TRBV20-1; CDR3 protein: CSAREARTGEHF; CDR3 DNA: TGCAGTGCTAGAGAGGCCCGGACAGGGGAGCATTTT
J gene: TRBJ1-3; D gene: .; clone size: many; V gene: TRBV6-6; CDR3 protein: CASSYSQGNTIYF; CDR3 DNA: TGTGCCAGCAGTTACTCCCAGGGAAACACCATATATTTT
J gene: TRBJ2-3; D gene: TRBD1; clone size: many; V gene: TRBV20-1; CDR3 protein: CSGTDSTDTQYF; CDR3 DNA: TGCAGCGGGACAGACAGCACAGATACGCAGTATTTT
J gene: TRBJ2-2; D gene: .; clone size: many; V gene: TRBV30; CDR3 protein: CAWSEGYTGELFF; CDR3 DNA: TGTGCCTGGAGTGAGGGATACACCGGGGAGCTGTTTTTT
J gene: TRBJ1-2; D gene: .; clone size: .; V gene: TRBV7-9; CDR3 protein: CASSLWGYGYTF; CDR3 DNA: TGTGCCAGCAGCTTATGGGGCTATGGCTACACCTTC
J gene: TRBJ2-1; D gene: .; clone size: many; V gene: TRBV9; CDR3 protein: CASTRHQFF; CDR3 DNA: TGTGCCAGCACAAGACATCAGTTCTTC
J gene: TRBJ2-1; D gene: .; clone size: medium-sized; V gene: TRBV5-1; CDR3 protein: CASASSSYNEQFF; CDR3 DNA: TGCGCCAGCGCCTCCAGCTCCTACAATGAGCAGTTCTTC
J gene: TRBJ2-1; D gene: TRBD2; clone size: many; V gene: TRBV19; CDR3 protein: CASSSLRLADNEQFF; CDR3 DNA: TGTGCCAGTAGTAGCCTACGACTAGCGGACAATGAGCAGTTCTTC
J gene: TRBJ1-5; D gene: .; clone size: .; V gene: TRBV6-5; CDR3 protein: CASSYGGYSNQPQHF; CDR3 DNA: TGTGCCAGCAGTTACGGCGGTTATAGCAATCAGCCCCAGCATTTT
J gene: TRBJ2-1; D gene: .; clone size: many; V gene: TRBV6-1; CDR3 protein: CASTPRLDEQFF; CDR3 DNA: TGTGCCAGCACCCCACGCCTCGATGAGCAGTTCTTC
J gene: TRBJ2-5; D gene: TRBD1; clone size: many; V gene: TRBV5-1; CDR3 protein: CASSPTRGQGAEKPQYF; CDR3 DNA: TGCGCCAGCAGTCCTACCCGGGGACAGGGGGCCGAGAAACCCCAGTACTTC